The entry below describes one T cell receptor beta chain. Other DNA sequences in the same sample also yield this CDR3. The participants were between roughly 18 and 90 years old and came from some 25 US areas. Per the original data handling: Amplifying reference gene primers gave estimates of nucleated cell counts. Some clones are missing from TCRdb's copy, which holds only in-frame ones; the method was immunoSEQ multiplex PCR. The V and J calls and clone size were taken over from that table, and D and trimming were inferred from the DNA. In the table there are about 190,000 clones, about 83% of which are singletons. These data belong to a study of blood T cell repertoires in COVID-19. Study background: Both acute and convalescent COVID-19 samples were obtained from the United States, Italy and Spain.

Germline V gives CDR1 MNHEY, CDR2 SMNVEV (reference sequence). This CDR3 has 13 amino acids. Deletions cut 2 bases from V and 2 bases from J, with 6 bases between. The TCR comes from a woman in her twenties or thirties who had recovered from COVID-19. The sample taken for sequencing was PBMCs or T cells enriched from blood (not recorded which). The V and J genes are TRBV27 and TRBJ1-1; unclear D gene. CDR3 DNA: TGTGCCAGCAGTTTACGCAGAAACACTGAAGCTTTCTTT. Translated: CASSLRRNTEAFF.